Below, 27 T cell receptor beta chains from the same sample are listed, as sequenced in a study of T cell responses to AZD1222 COVID-19 vaccine. Assay used: immunoSEQ multiplex PCR; TCRdb lists only in-frame clones, some missing. The table has under 170,000 clones, 90% seen once; the top ten hold about 3.2%. Sample: peripheral blood, taken 28 days after the second AZD1222 dose. Source of these receptors: an adult who received the AZD1222 COVID-19 vaccine.

The gene calls are TRBV7-2 and TRBJ1-1; D may be TRBD1 (5 bases). V dropped 5 bases and J dropped 3 bases, with 16 bases sitting between them. Germline CDR1 and CDR2: SGHTA and FQGNSA. The CDR3 is 15 residues long. CDR3 nucleotide sequence: TGTGCCAGCAGCCTCACCGGGACTGCTCACACTGAAGCTTTCTTT. Translated: CASSLTGTAHTEAFF.

With regard to this clone: The conserved closing phenylalanine or tryptophan is absent in this CDR3, likely reflecting a read error. The limits of the CDR3 on the DNA are not certain, so only TCRdb's listed CDR3 is given. The V and J genes are TRBV11-3 and TRBJ1-4; the table calls TRBD1, which could not be checked here. The CDR3 contains 11 residues when both ends are counted. Germline CDR1 is SGHNT and CDR2 is YENEEA. The CDR3 region is CASSFRDRDSS.

This clone showed up just once. The CDR3 DNA reads as TGTGCCAGTAAATCAGCGGGAGGGCCCCTCAATGAGCAGTTCTTC. This translates into CASKSAGGPLNEQFF. The chain has TRBV19 and TRBJ2-1; 10 bases agree with TRBD2. CDR3 length: 15 residues. Germline-derived CDR1 and CDR2 are LNHDA and SQIVND (reference sequence). V was clipped by 7 bases and J by 6 bases; unmatched bases: 9. The full variable domain, with the rest looked up from reference TRBV19 and TRBJ2-1, is DGGITQSPKYLFRKEGQNVTLSCEQNLNHDAMYWYRQDPGQGLRLIYYSQIVNDFQKGDIAEGYSVSREKKESFPLTVTSAQKNPTAFYLCASKSAGGPLNEQFFGPGTRLTVL.

The chain is built from TRBV15 and TRBJ1-2; 7 bases align to TRBD1. CDR1 is LNHNV, CDR2 YYDKDF, per germline (reference sequence). V lost 3 bases to trimming and J lost 8 bases; unmatched junction nucleotides: 9. The CDR3 runs 14 residues. The CDR3 loop is CATSSPTTGYGYTF. In DNA form, the CDR3 reads TGTGCCACCAGCAGTCCCACGACAGGGTACGGCTACACCTTC.

V gene TRBV3-1 (or the pseudogene TRBV3-2) combines with J gene TRBJ2-7; the D gene could be TRBD1 or TRBD2 (7 bases each). V shed 1 base and J shed 0 bases, with 16 bases lying between them. The germline V gene encodes CDR1 LGHDT and CDR2 YNNKEL (reference sequence). The CDR3 sequence is 17 residues long. The CDR3 coding sequence is TGTGCCAGCAGCCAAGGAGGGAGGGGGCCCAGCTCCTACGAGCAGTACTTC. Protein: CASSQGGRGPSSYEQYF.

The V call is TRBV6-2 or TRBV6-3, the J call TRBJ2-1; 9 nucleotides match TRBD2. V gave up 0 bases and J gave up 10 bases; unmatched junction bases: 4. CDR3 length: 14 residues. CDR1 MNHEY and CDR2 SVGEGT come from the germline V gene. The CDR3 region is CASSYSSGGAEQFF. The CDR3 nucleotides are TGTGCCAGCAGTTACTCTAGCGGGGGAGCCGAGCAGTTCTTC.

The rearrangement joins TRBV30 to TRBJ2-7; 8 nucleotides match TRBD1. CDR1 is GTSNPN and CDR2 is SVGIG in the germline V gene (reference sequence). V dropped 3 bases and J dropped 6; count of bases not matched to a gene: 7. CDR3 length equals 13 residues. The CDR3, as DNA: TGTGCCTGGAGCGGACAGGGTTCTACCGAGCAGTACTTC. Translating gives CAWSGQGSTEQYF.

V and J are TRBV11-1 and TRBJ1-1; D unresolved. V was shortened by 2 bases and J by 8 bases, with 9 bases between the two germline ends. The V gene's germline CDR1 is SGHAT and CDR2 FQDESV (reference sequence). The CDR3 spans 12 residues. The CDR3 region is CASSLLETEAFF. The CDR3 DNA reads as TGTGCCAGCAGCTTATTAGAGACAGAAGCTTTCTTT.

This clone was detected only once. This rearrangement joins TRBV6-1 to TRBJ2-7, with D unresolved. The CDR3 is 13 amino acids. V lost 2 bases and J 4 bases, leaving 9 bases between the germline ends. From germline, CDR1 is MNHNS and CDR2 SASEGT. As DNA, the CDR3 is TGTGCCAGCAGTGAACGGGTCCCTTACGAGCAGTACTTC. This sequence encodes CASSERVPYEQYF.

V is TRBV4-1 and J is TRBJ1-2; 7 positions agree with TRBD1. V gave up 6 bases and J gave up 4 bases; unmatched junction bases: 11. The germline gives CDR1 MGHRA, CDR2 YSYEKL. CDR3 length: 15 amino acids. Written as DNA, the CDR3 is TGCGCCAGCAGTCAGACCTCAACAGGGGCCTATGGCTACACCTTC. It specifies CASSQTSTGAYGYTF.

This clone was detected a few times. The chain recombines TRBV10-1 with TRBJ2-7, with 13 bases aligning to TRBD2. The V and J ends lost 7 bases and 6 bases, in that order; junction bases with no gene match: 6. Per germline, CDR1 WNHNN and CDR2 SYGVQD (reference sequence). The CDR3 covers 14 residues. For the CDR3, the DNA is TGCGCCAGCATTACTAGCGGGAGGGCGTGCGAGCAGTACTTC. It codes for CASITSGRACEQYF.

The chain has TRBV18 and TRBJ2-7; TRBD2 is a possible D gene (6 bases). Trimming removed 3 bases at V and 4 bases at J, with 28 bases between. The CDR3 runs 19 residues. Germline values: CDR1 KGHSH, CDR2 LQKENI. This chain's CDR3 is CASSPTPGALASPKYEQYF. In nucleotides, the CDR3 is TGTGCCAGCTCACCTACCCCGGGCGCGCTAGCGTCCCCTAAGTACGAGCAGTACTTC.

The CDR3, as DNA: TGTGCCTGGGACAGGGGGCAGGACACTGAAGCTTTCTTT. Translated: CAWDRGQDTEAFF. The V gene is TRBV30, the J gene TRBJ1-1; TRBD1 aligns across 10 bases. CDR1 is GTSNPN and CDR2 is SVGIG in the germline V gene (reference sequence). J gave up 3 bases and V 5 bases, and 3 bases lay outside the gene matches. There are 13 residues in the CDR3. Full variable domain (missing parts from reference TRBV30 and TRBJ1-1): SQTIHQWPATLVQPVGSPLSLECTVEGTSNPNLYWYRQAAGRGLQLLFYSVGIGQISSEVPQNLSASRPQDRQFILSSKKLLLSDSGFYLCAWDRGQDTEAFFGQGTRLTVV.

The rearrangement links TRBV6-1 to TRBJ1-2, with a possible D match to TRBD1 (5 bases). This CDR3 comprises 12 residues. The germline gives CDR1 MNHNS, CDR2 SASEGT. V lost 4 bases and J 5 bases, leaving 8 bases between the germline ends. DNA of the CDR3: TGTGCCAGCAGTGTGACAGAATATGGCTACACCTTC. Its translation is CASSVTEYGYTF.

CDR3 loop: CASSEGISTDTQYF. The CDR3 coding sequence is TGCGCCAGCAGTGAAGGCATTAGCACAGATACGCAGTATTTT. V and J are TRBV10-1 and TRBJ2-3; no firm D call. Germline V gene data show CDR1 as WNHNN and CDR2 as SYGVQD (reference sequence). CDR3 length: 14 residues. The V gene lost 3 bases and the J gene lost 0 bases, with 7 bases spanning the gap.

The chain employs TRBV30 and TRBJ1-6; D remains ambiguous. The CDR3 runs to 12 residues. Germline assignment: CDR1 GTSNPN and CDR2 SVGIG (reference sequence). The V gene lost 2 bases and the J gene lost 8 bases, with 7 bases spanning the gap. The CDR3: CAWSTRDSPLHF. DNA for the CDR3: TGTGCCTGGAGTACCCGAGATTCACCCCTCCACTTT.

This clone was seen only once. The chain employs TRBV29-1 and TRBJ2-2; D gene uncertain. V shed 4 bases and J shed 5 bases, with 11 bases lying between them. The germline gives CDR1 SQVTM, CDR2 ANQGSEA. The CDR3 length is 13 residues. CDR3 in amino acids: CSVGIGWTGELFF. The DNA for the CDR3 is TGCAGCGTTGGAATAGGGTGGACCGGGGAGCTGTTTTTT.

The chain is built from TRBV5-1 and TRBJ1-4, with a tentative D call TRBD1 (6 bases). Trimming pared 4 bases from V and 2 bases from J, leaving 15 bases between. CDR3 length equals 16 residues. The germline gives CDR1 SGHRS, CDR2 YFSETQ. In DNA form, the CDR3 reads TGCGCCAGCAGCACCGGACAGTTAACGACTAATGAAAAACTGTTTTTT. This sequence encodes CASSTGQLTTNEKLFF.

The chain links TRBV4-2 to TRBJ2-7; 7 bases line up with TRBD2. Germline V gene data show CDR1 as LGHNA and CDR2 as YNFKEQ. V trimming: 1 base; J trimming: 11 bases; junction bases outside the gene matches: 11. This CDR3 is built from 14 residues. Here the CDR3 DNA reads TGTGCCAGCAGCCAAGGGAAGAGTGGGGAGGGCGAGTACTTC. It specifies CASSQGKSGEGEYF.

The J gene is TRBJ1-3, the V gene TRBV24-1; D possibly corresponds to TRBD1 (6 bases). The length of the CDR3 is 16 residues. With 3 bases removed from V and 4 bases from J, the gap between germline ends came to 15 bases. Germline CDR1 and CDR2: KGHDR and SFDVKD. In DNA, the CDR3 is TGTGCCACCAGTGATCCCCACAGGGAGTCCGGAAACACCATATATTTT. It encodes CATSDPHRESGNTIYF.

CDR3 protein: CASSQLDRLNTEAFF. The CDR3 DNA follows: TGTGCCAGCAGCCAATTAGACAGATTGAACACTGAAGCTTTCTTT. The V gene is TRBV3-1 (or the pseudogene TRBV3-2), the J gene TRBJ1-1; the D gene is possibly TRBD1 (5 bases). The CDR3 has 15 amino acids. Germline V lookup: CDR1 LGHDT, CDR2 YNNKEL (reference sequence). Trimming stripped 2 bases from V and 0 bases from J, with 10 bases between.

The CDR3 reads CASKVLGGEHTF. The CDR3 coding sequence is TGTGCCAGTAAGGTCTTAGGGGGCGAGCACACCTTC. The chain has TRBV12-3 or TRBV12-4 and TRBJ1-2; 7 nucleotides agree with TRBD1. The V segment lost 9 bases and the J segment 12 bases; nucleotides outside the gene matches: 13. This CDR3 spans 12 amino acids.

The chain links TRBV6-6 to TRBJ2-2; 7 bases align to TRBD1. Germline V gene sequence: CDR1 MNHNY, CDR2 SVGAGI (reference sequence). The CDR3 is made up of 16 amino acids. With V trimmed by 4 bases and J by 6 bases, 11 bases remained unmatched. The CDR3 loop reads CASSSYRVTGAGELFF. The CDR3 DNA sequence: TGTGCCAGCAGTTCCTACAGGGTTACAGGGGCCGGGGAGCTGTTTTTT.

V and J are TRBV2 and TRBJ2-7; a weak D match, TRBD1 (5 bases). The CDR3 extends over 15 amino acids. Per germline, CDR1 SNHLY and CDR2 FYNNEI. V shed 8 bases and J shed 7 bases, with 24 bases lying between them. CDR3 residues: CASVPGFPSTREQYF. The CDR3 bases are TGTGCCAGCGTCCCAGGGTTCCCCAGTACCAGGGAGCAGTACTTC.

V is TRBV12-3 or TRBV12-4 and J is TRBJ1-2, with unresolved D. The CDR3 is 12 residues long. V was cut by 3 bases and J by 3 bases, with 5 bases left in between. The CDR3 loop is CASSLIHYGYTF. In DNA, the CDR3 is TGTGCCAGCAGTTTGATACACTATGGCTACACCTTC.

This chain uses TRBV2 with TRBJ1-1, with D possibly being TRBD1 (5 bases). Germline lookup yields CDR1 SNHLY and CDR2 FYNNEI. This CDR3 has 13 amino acids. Deletions cut 7 bases from V and 1 base from J, with 10 bases between. The CDR3 DNA sequence: TGTGCCAGCAACCCCGGGGGGAACACTGAAGCTTTCTTT. The encoded protein is CASNPGGNTEAFF.

The gene calls are TRBV6-4 and TRBJ2-1; D might be TRBD1 or TRBD2, each matching 5 bases. The CDR3 sequence is 16 residues long. CDR1 is MRHNA and CDR2 is SNTAGT in the germline V gene. The V and J ends lost 4 bases and 1 base respectively, with 14 bases between them. DNA for the CDR3: TGTGCCAGCAGTGTTTCCGGGACGCAGTCCTACAATGAGCAGTTCTTC. Its translation: CASSVSGTQSYNEQFF.